The rows below give T cell receptor beta chains drawn from one sample of a study of shared clonotypes between healthy human individuals. The method was immunoSEQ multiplex PCR; TCRdb's version includes in-frame clones alone and lacks a portion of them. The table records over 2 million clones, around 96% of them present only once. The specimen sequenced was naive CD8+ T cells sorted from blood. The source is a young man in good health. Both conserved end residues are part of each CDR3. The D gene is left open where the match is weak. The size entry is marked missing in some rows and otherwise reads once, few, many or a size class.

D,J,length,V,size,DNA,CDR3
TRBD1,TRBJ2-7,15,TRBV28,-,TGTGCCAGCAGTTTATGGGGGACAGGGGATGACGAGCAGTACTTC,CASSLWGTGDDEQYF
-,TRBJ1-1,16,TRBV9,-,TGTGCCAGCAGCCCACCAAAGGGTTCGGCTGGCACTGAAGCTTTCTTT,CASSPPKGSAGTEAFF
-,TRBJ2-1,9,TRBV11-2,-,TGTGCCAGCAGTCAGGAGCAGTTCTTC,CASSQEQFF
-,TRBJ1-2,14,TRBV10-3,once,TGTGCCATCAGCACTTATCAGGCGAGCTATGGCTACACCTTC,CAISTYQASYGYTF
TRBD1,TRBJ2-5,15,TRBV5-1,-,TGCGCCAGCAGCTTGTGGGGACAGGTGGGAGAGACCCAGTACTTC,CASSLWGQVGETQYF
-,TRBJ1-1,13,TRBV7-9,-,TGTGCCAGCAGCTCCTCGGGCGATTTAGAAGCTTTCTTT,CASSSSGDLEAFF
TRBD2,TRBJ2-7,14,TRBV5-5,-,TGTGCCAGCAGCTTGGGAGGGGAGGGCTACGAGCAGTACTTC,CASSLGGEGYEQYF
TRBD1,TRBJ2-7,15,TRBV13,-,TGTGCCAGCAGCTTAGTTGGGCAGGGGGCGAACGAGCAGTACTTC,CASSLVGQGANEQYF
-,TRBJ2-7,13,TRBV12-5,-,TGTGCTAGTGGTTTTAACCCAGGTATCGAGCAGTACTTC,CASGFNPGIEQYF
-,TRBJ2-7,12,TRBV6-5,-,TGTGCCAGCAGTTATTCCGAAACTGAGCAGTACTTC,CASSYSETEQYF
-,TRBJ2-1,14,TRBV7-9,-,TGTGCCAGCAGCAGTGGGACTCGTAACAATGAGCAGTTCTTC,CASSSGTRNNEQFF
TRBD2,TRBJ2-7,14,TRBV29-1,-,TGCAGCGGAAACATTGGGAGGGGAGCCTACGAGCAGTACTTC,CSGNIGRGAYEQYF
-,TRBJ1-1,17,TRBV7-8,-,TGTGCCAGCAGCTCACTCCACCCATGGGGGGTCAACTCTGAAGCTTTCTTT,CASSSLHPWGVNSEAFF